This entry features one TCR beta chain sequence. These data belong to a study of human thymus T cells. TCRdb's copy holds only in-frame clones and misses some; the assay was immunoSEQ multiplex PCR. Of roughly 120,000 clones in the sample, just under 95% are singletons; the top ten hold less than 0.03%. The CDR3 consists of 12 residues. Germline CDR1 and CDR2: MNHEY and SVGAGI. With 6 bases removed from V and 2 bases from J, the gap between germline ends came to 7 bases. Resections from corrective heart surgery supplied the thymus tissue. This receptor was identified in a boy under three years old with a congenital heart defect but otherwise immunologically healthy. The chain has TRBV6-5 and TRBJ1-2; D remains unclear. The sequencing input was thymus tissue. DNA of the CDR3: TGTGCCAGCAGACGTCAGAACTATGGCTACACCTTC. This translates into CASRRQNYGYTF.